The entry below gives a single T cell receptor (beta chain) sequence along with its context. These data belong to a study of blood T cell repertoires in COVID-19. Libraries were prepared by immunoSEQ multiplex PCR; TCRdb keeps only in-frame clonotypes and omits some of them. The profile covers roughly 200,000 clones, with roughly 90% appearing a single time and just over 2.5% taken by the ten largest. J gave up 4 bases and V 2 bases, and 5 bases lay outside the gene matches. In germline, CDR1 is SGHNT, CDR2 YYREEE (reference sequence). The CDR3 runs to 14 residues. Source material: PBMCs or T cells enriched from blood (not recorded which). This receptor was obtained from a woman in her 30s who had recovered from COVID-19. V is TRBV5-4 and J is TRBJ1-2, with 7 bases lining up with TRBD1. CDR3 sequence reads: CASSFSGTAYGYTF. In nucleotides, the CDR3 is TGTGCCAGCAGCTTTTCCGGGACAGCCTATGGCTACACCTTC.